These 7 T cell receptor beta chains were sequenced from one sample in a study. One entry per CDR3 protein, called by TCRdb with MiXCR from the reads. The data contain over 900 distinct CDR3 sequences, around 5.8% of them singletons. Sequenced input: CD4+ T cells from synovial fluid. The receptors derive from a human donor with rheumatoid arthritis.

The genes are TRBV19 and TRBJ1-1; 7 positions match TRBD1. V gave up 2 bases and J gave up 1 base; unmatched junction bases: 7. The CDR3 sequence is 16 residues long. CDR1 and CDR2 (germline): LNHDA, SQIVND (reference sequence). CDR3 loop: CASSIKVGQKNTEAFF. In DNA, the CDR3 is TGTGCCAGTAGTATAAAAGTGGGACAGAAGAACACTGAAGCTTTCTTT.

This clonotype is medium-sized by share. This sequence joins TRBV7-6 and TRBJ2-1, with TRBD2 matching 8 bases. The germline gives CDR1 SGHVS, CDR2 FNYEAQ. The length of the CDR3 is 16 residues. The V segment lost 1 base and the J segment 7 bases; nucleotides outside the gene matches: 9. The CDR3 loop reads CASSLESGSAGNEQFF. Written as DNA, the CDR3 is TGTGCCAGCAGCTTAGAGAGCGGGAGCGCAGGGAATGAGCAGTTCTTC.

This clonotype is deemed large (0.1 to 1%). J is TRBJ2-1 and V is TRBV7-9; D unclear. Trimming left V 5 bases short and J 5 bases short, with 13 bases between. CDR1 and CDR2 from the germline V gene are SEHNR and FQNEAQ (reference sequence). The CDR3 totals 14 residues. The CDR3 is CASSPVTRNNEQFF. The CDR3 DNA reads TGTGCCAGCAGCCCCGTAACCCGGAACAATGAGCAGTTCTTC.

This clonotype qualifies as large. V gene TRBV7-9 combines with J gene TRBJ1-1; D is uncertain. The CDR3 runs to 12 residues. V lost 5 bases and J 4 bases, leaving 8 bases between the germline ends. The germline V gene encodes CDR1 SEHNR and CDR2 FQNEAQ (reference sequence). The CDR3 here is CASSPSLTEAFF. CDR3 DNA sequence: TGTGCCAGCAGCCCAAGCCTCACTGAAGCTTTCTTT.

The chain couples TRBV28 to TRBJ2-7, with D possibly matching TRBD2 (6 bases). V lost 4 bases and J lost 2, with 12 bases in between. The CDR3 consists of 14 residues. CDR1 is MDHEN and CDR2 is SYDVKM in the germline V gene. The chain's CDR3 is CASSSGTLTYEQYF. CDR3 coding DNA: TGTGCCAGCAGTTCCGGGACTCTCACCTACGAGCAGTACTTC.

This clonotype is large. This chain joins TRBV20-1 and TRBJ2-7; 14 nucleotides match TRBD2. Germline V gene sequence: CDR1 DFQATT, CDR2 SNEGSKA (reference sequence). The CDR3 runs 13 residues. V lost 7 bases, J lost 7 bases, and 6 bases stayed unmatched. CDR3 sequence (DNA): TGCAGTGGTCGACTAGCGGGAGGGAGGGAGCAGTACTTC. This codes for CSGRLAGGREQYF.

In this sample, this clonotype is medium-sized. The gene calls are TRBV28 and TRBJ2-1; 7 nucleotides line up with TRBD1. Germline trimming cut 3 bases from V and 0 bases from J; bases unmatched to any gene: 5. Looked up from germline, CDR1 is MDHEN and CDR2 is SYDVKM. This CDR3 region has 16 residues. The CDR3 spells CASSFGRDSSYNEQFF. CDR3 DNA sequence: TGTGCCAGCAGTTTCGGACGGGACAGCTCCTACAATGAGCAGTTCTTC.